Sequencing of this T cell receptor beta chain was carried out in a study of blood T cell repertoires in COVID-19. At the level of the study: Samples representing acute and convalescent COVID-19 were sourced from the United States, Italy and Spain. Nucleic acid was either cDNA or gDNA, and it came from T cells, B-cell-depleted T cells, or PBMCs.

Germline-derived CDR1 and CDR2 are LNHDA and SQIVND (reference sequence). V was pared by 0 bases and J by 5 bases, with 18 bases between. CDR3 length equals 17 residues. Authors' processing steps: Researchers report that nucleated cell counts were estimated from reference gene primer amplification. Clones were sequenced by immunoSEQ multiplex PCR, and TCRdb holds only the in-frame ones, with some missing. The D gene and trimming were derived from the DNA, and the V and J assignments and clone size from that table. The sample carries about 70,000 clones, approximately 86% recorded once. The sequence was obtained from a human donor in a cohort sampled during active COVID-19. The rearrangement links TRBV19 to TRBJ2-3, with D possibly matching TRBD1 (6 bases). The sequenced sample was peripheral blood. CDR3 residues: CASSIDSGGQPKDTQYF. The CDR3 DNA sequence: TGTGCCAGTAGTATAGATTCTGGAGGACAGCCCAAAGATACGCAGTATTTT.